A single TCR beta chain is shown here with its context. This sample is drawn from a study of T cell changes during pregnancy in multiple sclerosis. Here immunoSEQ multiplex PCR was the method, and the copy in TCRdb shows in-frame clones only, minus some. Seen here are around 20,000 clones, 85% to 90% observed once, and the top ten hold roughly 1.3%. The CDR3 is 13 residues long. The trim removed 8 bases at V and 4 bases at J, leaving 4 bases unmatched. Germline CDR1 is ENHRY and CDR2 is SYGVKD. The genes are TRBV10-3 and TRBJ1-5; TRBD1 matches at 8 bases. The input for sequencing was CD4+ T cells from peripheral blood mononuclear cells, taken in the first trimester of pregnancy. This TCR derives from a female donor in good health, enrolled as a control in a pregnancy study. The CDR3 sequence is CAIADRENQPQHF. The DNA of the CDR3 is TGTGCCATCGCGGACAGGGAAAATCAGCCCCAGCATTTT.